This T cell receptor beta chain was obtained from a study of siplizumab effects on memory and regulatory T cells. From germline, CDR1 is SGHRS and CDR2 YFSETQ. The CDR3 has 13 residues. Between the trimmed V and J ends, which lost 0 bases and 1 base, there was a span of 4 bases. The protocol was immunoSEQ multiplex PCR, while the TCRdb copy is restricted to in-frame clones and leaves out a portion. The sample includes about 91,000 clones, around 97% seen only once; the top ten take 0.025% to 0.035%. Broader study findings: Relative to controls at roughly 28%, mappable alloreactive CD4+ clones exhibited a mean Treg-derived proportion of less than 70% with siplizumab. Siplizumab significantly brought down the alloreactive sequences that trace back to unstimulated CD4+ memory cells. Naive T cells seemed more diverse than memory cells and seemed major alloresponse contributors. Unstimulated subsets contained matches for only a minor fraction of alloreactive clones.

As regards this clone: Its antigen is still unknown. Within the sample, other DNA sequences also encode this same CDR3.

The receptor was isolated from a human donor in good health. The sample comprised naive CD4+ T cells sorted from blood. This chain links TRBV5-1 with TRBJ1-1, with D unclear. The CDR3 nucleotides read TGCGCCAGCAGCTTGGGGAGGAACACTGAAGCTTTCTTT. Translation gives CASSLGRNTEAFF.